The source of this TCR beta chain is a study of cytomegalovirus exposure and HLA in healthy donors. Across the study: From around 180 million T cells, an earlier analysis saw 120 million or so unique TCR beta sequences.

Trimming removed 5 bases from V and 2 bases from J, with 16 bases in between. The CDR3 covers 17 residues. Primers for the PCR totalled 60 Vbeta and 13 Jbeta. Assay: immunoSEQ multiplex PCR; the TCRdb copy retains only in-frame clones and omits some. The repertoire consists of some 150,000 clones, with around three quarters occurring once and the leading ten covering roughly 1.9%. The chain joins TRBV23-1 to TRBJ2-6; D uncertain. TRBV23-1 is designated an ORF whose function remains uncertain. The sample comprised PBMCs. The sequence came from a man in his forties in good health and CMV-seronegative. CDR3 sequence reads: CASSWFRVLPGANVLTF. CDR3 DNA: TGCGCCAGCAGTTGGTTTCGGGTTTTACCTGGGGCCAACGTCCTGACTTTC.